The present entry profiles one TCR beta chain with its context. Under the authors' procedure: How many nucleated cells were present was estimated from reference gene primer amplification. TCRdb's copy holds only in-frame clones and misses some; the assay was immunoSEQ multiplex PCR. The V and J calls and clone size were taken over from that table, and D and trimming were inferred from the DNA. The sample lists under 350,000 clones, around 90% occurring once. The recovered donors of Cohort 3 showed two negative PCRs, clearance, or symptom resolution. The record originates from a study of blood T cell repertoires in COVID-19. Germline assignment: CDR1 SGHTA and CDR2 FQGNSA. Trimming took 5 bases from V and 2 from J, leaving 4 bases between them. The CDR3 is 11 amino acids.

The chain combines TRBV7-2 with TRBJ2-7; D is unresolved. The clonotype originates from a man between 60 and 75 years old who had recovered from COVID-19. The sample comprised PBMCs or T cells enriched from blood (not recorded which). The CDR3 DNA is TGTGCCAGCAGCCGCGCCTACGAGCAGTACTTC. Translating gives CASSRAYEQYF.